This is a list of T cell receptor beta chains from one sample in a study of PD-L1 blockade in urothelial cancer. The data were produced by immunoSEQ multiplex PCR, yet TCRdb's version contains in-frame clones alone and is incomplete. The profile shows 40,000 to 45,000 clones, 83% of them singletons. The source material was PBMCs, sampled around atezolizumab (anti-PD-L1) treatment. These receptors originate from a man in his sixties with urothelial cancer. CDR3s include the opening cysteine and the closing phenylalanine or tryptophan.

V,J,CDR3
TRBV7-8,TRBJ2-1,CASSPGGNEQFF
TRBV18,TRBJ2-3,CASRGLAGRVDTQYF
TRBV30,TRBJ1-2,CAWSVVEGGRDNYGYTF
TRBV23-1,TRBJ2-5,CASSQPTSGGAQETQYF
TRBV6-6,TRBJ1-4,CASSYGEGKKEKLFF
TRBV5-4,TRBJ2-7,CASSLAGDLSYEQYF
TRBV11-2,TRBJ1-6,CASSPRGGPAINNSPLHF
TRBV7-2,TRBJ2-5,CASSLGRAGGPLQETQYF
TRBV28,TRBJ1-1,CASSFRGLNTEAFF
TRBV11-2,TRBJ2-7,CASSSLKYSYEQYF
TRBV6-1,TRBJ1-2,CASSEGTAQSINYGYTF
TRBV5-6,TRBJ1-4,CASSLWLRGEKLFF
TRBV7-9,TRBJ2-3,CASSLDRQRPDTQYF
TRBV5-1,TRBJ1-2,CASSLDRQAYGYTF
TRBV6-5,TRBJ1-2,CASSTGGNGYTF
TRBV7-9,TRBJ1-2,CASSEGTAWGYTF
TRBV7-9,TRBJ1-5,CASSSGNQPQHF
TRBV2,TRBJ2-2,CASSDQGPGELFF
TRBV5-1,TRBJ2-1,CASSTGTGGDEQFF
TRBV4-2,TRBJ2-2,CASSRGTARTGELFF
TRBV2,TRBJ2-5,CASKAKETQYF
TRBV27,TRBJ2-7,CASSLYGTATLEQYF
TRBV18,TRBJ2-1,CASSPLAGGANEQFF
TRBV5-1,TRBJ1-2,CASSLAAGLNYGYTF
TRBV19,TRBJ2-3,CASSGRVDTDTQYF
TRBV7-8,TRBJ2-3,CASSFDPGLAGGITDTQYF
TRBV28,TRBJ2-3,CASSPLAGGLHTDTQYF
TRBV28,TRBJ1-2,CASSTNNYGYTF
TRBV28,TRBJ1-5,CASTIRTGDYQPQHF
TRBV5-8,TRBJ2-7,CASSLDFPYEQYF
TRBV2,TRBJ1-2,CAGQGARGYGYTF
TRBV10-1,TRBJ1-4,CASSHNEKLFF
TRBV15,TRBJ1-1,CATSRDLFAVSAFF
TRBV18,TRBJ2-1,CASSVEGQGWNEQFF
TRBV6-1,TRBJ1-1,CASSWDRGCFF
TRBV28,TRBJ1-4,CASNDKRARGEEKLFF
TRBV30,TRBJ2-4,CAWSVGAGGWYF
TRBV30,TRBJ2-2,CAWRTRLGGAGELFF
TRBV2,TRBJ2-2,CASSESGRPNTGELFF
TRBV7-6,TRBJ1-6,CASSSLTGDNSPLHF
TRBV5-8,TRBJ1-2,CASRQTEAKSFYGYTF
TRBV11-2,TRBJ2-1,CASSPNTGAEEQFF
TRBV28,TRBJ1-2,CASRTPGQDTTF
TRBV29-1,TRBJ2-5,CSENAGPGETQYF
TRBV19,TRBJ2-3,CASSLGQTNTDTQYF
TRBV6-5,TRBJ1-1,CASSRGVTGKAEAFF
TRBV5-1,TRBJ2-3,CASSSELWGPGGTQYF
TRBV11-2,TRBJ1-5,CASSLGGSNQPQHF
TRBV5-1,TRBJ2-7,CASSTTGPRDEQYF
TRBV4-1,TRBJ2-7,CASSPSRFRGSYEQYF
TRBV10-3,TRBJ2-3,CAISESASGGWDTQYF
TRBV28,TRBJ2-5,CASSSRDGGSEETQYF